The 19 T cell receptor beta chains in this list originate from one sample, sequenced in a study of blood T cells in healthy people across ages. Using a J-beta primer mix together with a sample-barcoded 5' primer, a second PCR was run for about 6 to 12 cycles. One entry per CDR3 protein, called by TCRdb with MiXCR from the 5' RACE reads. The table includes roughly 1,800,000 distinct CDR3 sequences, about 49% detected once. The source material was blood. The receptor source for this set is a woman in her forties in good health.

This clonotype was found once. This sequence joins TRBV7-2 and TRBJ2-5; TRBD2 agrees at 9 bases. The junction had 11 bases not matched to a gene; V was cut back by 1 base and J by 5 bases. From germline, CDR1 is SGHTA and CDR2 FQGNSA. The CDR3 covers 17 residues. CDR3 sequence reads: CASSLDRGGAYLETQYF. In DNA, the CDR3 is TGTGCCAGCAGCTTAGATCGCGGGGGGGCTTATTTGGAGACCCAGTACTTC.

The chain combines TRBV20-1 with TRBJ1-5, with D unclear. Trimming left V 6 bases short and J 0 bases short, with 9 bases between. Looked up from germline, CDR1 is DFQATT and CDR2 is SNEGSKA (reference sequence). This CDR3 contains 13 residues. CDR3 nucleotide sequence: TGCAGTGCACTAGAAGATAGCAATCAGCCCCAGCATTTT. Translated, it gives CSALEDSNQPQHF.

This clonotype was found a few times. This chain links TRBV27 with TRBJ1-2; TRBD1 matches 8 bases. With 4 bases clipped from V and 0 bases from J, the junction kept 4 bases outside the gene matches. From germline, CDR1 is MNHEY and CDR2 SMNVEV (reference sequence). The CDR3 loop spans 15 amino acids. The CDR3 sequence: CASSWNRGSNYGYTF. In nucleotides, the CDR3 is TGTGCCAGCAGTTGGAACAGGGGGTCTAACTATGGCTACACCTTC.

The chain is built from TRBV7-2 and TRBJ1-5; 8 nucleotides align to TRBD1. CDR3 size: 19 residues. Germline assignment: CDR1 SGHTA and CDR2 FQGNSA. J gave up 7 bases and V 1 base, and 18 bases lay outside the gene matches. The chain's CDR3 is CASSLDQDGAGGGWQPQHF. As DNA, the CDR3 is TGTGCCAGCAGCTTAGATCAAGATGGCGCAGGGGGCGGTTGGCAGCCCCAGCATTTT.

The genes are TRBV6-1 and TRBJ2-3, with D uncertain. Looked up from germline, CDR1 is MNHNS and CDR2 is SASEGT. V gave up 2 bases and J gave up 0 bases, with 9 bases separating them. The CDR3 loop spans 15 amino acids. CDR3 amino acids: CASSEIGGSTDTQYF. The CDR3, as DNA: TGTGCCAGCAGTGAAATCGGTGGCAGCACAGATACGCAGTATTTT.

This chain connects TRBV7-2 to TRBJ1-5, with TRBD1 matching 12 bases. Germline V gives CDR1 SGHTA, CDR2 FQGNSA. The CDR3 contains 17 residues. The junction had 6 bases not matched to a gene; V was cut back by 2 bases and J by 4 bases. For the CDR3, the DNA is TGTGCCAGCAGCTTAAAAGGGGGACAGGGGGCGAATCAGCCCCAGCATTTT. Translated, it gives CASSLKGGQGANQPQHF.

This clonotype was recorded only once. The rearrangement links TRBV4-1 to TRBJ2-5, with 15 bases fitting TRBD2. Gene TRBJ2-7 matches the end of the DNA better, so the J call may be wrong. Germline-derived CDR1 and CDR2 are MGHRA and YSYEKL. The length of the CDR3 is 18 residues. CDR3 DNA: TGCGCCAGCAGCCACCGGGGACTAGCGGGGGGTCCATCCTACGAGCAGTACTTC. Translated: CASSHRGLAGGPSYEQYF.

This clonotype was detected a few times. The chain recombines TRBV25-1 with TRBJ2-6; D not resolved. This CDR3 spans 15 amino acids. CDR1 is MGHDK and CDR2 is SYGVNS in the germline V gene. The V and J ends lost 3 bases and 2 bases respectively, with 8 bases between them. In DNA, the CDR3 is TGTGCCAGCAGTGAGGCAGGTCCTGGGGCCAACGTCCTGACTTTC. This gives the protein CASSEAGPGANVLTF.

The chain couples TRBV4-3 to TRBJ2-1; D perhaps matches TRBD2 (6 bases). The J call is uncertain, as TRBJ2-7 better fits the DNA end. CDR3 length equals 16 residues. The germline V gene encodes CDR1 LGHNA and CDR2 YSLEER. CDR3: CASSQVLAVRYNEQYF. As DNA, the CDR3 is TGCGCCAGCAGCCAAGTCTTAGCGGTCCGCTACAATGAGCAGTACTTC.

This clonotype was seen only a few times. The chain joins TRBV29-1 to TRBJ2-3; TRBD2 agrees at 12 bases. The length of the CDR3 is 16 residues. CDR1 is SQVTM, CDR2 ANQGSEA, per germline. Germline trimming cut 3 bases from V and 4 bases from J; bases unmatched to any gene: 8. The CDR3 sequence is CSVEEGLAGFSDTQYF. For the CDR3, the DNA is TGCAGCGTTGAGGAAGGACTAGCGGGGTTTTCAGATACGCAGTATTTT.

The chain recombines TRBV3-1 with TRBJ1-2, with TRBD1 matching over 12 bases. CDR1 is LGHDT, CDR2 YNNKEL, per germline (reference sequence). V lost 4 bases, J lost 3 bases, and 6 bases stayed unmatched. The CDR3 contains 16 residues. CDR3 region: CASSLPGTGGDYGYTF. CDR3 DNA sequence: TGTGCCAGCAGCCTTCCCGGGACAGGGGGCGACTATGGCTACACCTTC. The variable domain in full, completed from reference TRBV3-1 and TRBJ1-2, reads DTAVSQTPKYLVTQMGNDKSIKCEQNLGHDTMYWYKQDSKKFLKIMFSYNNKELIINETVPNRFSPKSPDKAHLNLHINSLELGDSAVYFCASSLPGTGGDYGYTFGSGTRLTVV.

The chain uses TRBV6-6 and TRBJ1-5; 9 bases agree with TRBD1. The CDR3 consists of 14 residues. Germline V gene data show CDR1 as MNHNY and CDR2 as SVGAGI (reference sequence). The V segment lost 6 bases and the J segment 5 bases; nucleotides outside the gene matches: 5. CDR3 in DNA: TGTGCCAGCAGACAGGGACAGGGATATCAGCCCCAGCATTTT. The encoded protein is CASRQGQGYQPQHF.

In DNA form, the CDR3 reads TGTGCCAGCAGTTTATGGGGGGTCCCCTACGAGCAGTACTTC. As protein: CASSLWGVPYEQYF. The gene calls are TRBV27 and TRBJ2-7, with D possibly matching TRBD2 (6 bases). Per germline, CDR1 MNHEY and CDR2 SMNVEV (reference sequence). There are 14 residues in the CDR3. The germline V and J ends were trimmed by 1 base and 2 bases, with 9 bases remaining between them.

As DNA, the CDR3 is TGCAGCGTTGACCGTAGGACCGATACGCAGTATTTT. Its translation: CSVDRRTDTQYF. The genes are TRBV29-1 and TRBJ2-3; the D is unclear. CDR3 length equals 12 residues. The germline V and J ends were trimmed by 3 bases and 6 bases, with 10 bases remaining between them. CDR1 and CDR2 (germline): SQVTM, ANQGSEA.

This clonotype was seen a handful of times. The V and J genes are TRBV7-9 and TRBJ1-1, with a weak D call TRBD1 (5 bases). With 2 bases removed from V and 7 bases from J, the gap between germline ends came to 14 bases. In germline, CDR1 is SEHNR, CDR2 FQNEAQ (reference sequence). The CDR3 length is 14 residues. CDR3 amino acids: CASSLMRGRNEAFF. The CDR3 DNA sequence: TGTGCCAGCAGCTTAATGAGGGGAAGGAATGAAGCTTTCTTT.

The chain links TRBV6-2 or TRBV6-3 to TRBJ2-5; TRBD1 agrees at 10 bases. V lost 8 bases to trimming and J lost 3 bases; unmatched junction nucleotides: 9. There are 15 residues in the CDR3. Looked up from germline, CDR1 is MNHEY and CDR2 is SVGEGT. The CDR3 DNA reads TGTGCCAGCGAAAGCCTCGGGACAGGGGAAGAGACCCAGTACTTC. Translated: CASESLGTGEETQYF.

This rearrangement joins TRBV11-3 to TRBJ2-1, with TRBD2 matching 12 bases. V lost 3 bases to trimming and J lost 9 bases; unmatched junction nucleotides: 6. Germline V gene sequence: CDR1 SGHNT, CDR2 YENEEA. The CDR3 loop spans 15 amino acids. The CDR3 sequence is CASSFGLAGSSEQFF. CDR3 in DNA: TGTGCCAGCAGCTTTGGACTAGCGGGGTCTAGTGAGCAGTTCTTC.

A few counts support this clonotype. J is TRBJ2-7 and V is TRBV10-3; D might be TRBD1 (5 bases). Trimming removed 1 base at V and 2 bases at J, with 12 bases between. The CDR3 length is 15 residues. Germline V lookup: CDR1 ENHRY, CDR2 SYGVKD. This chain's CDR3 is CAISELRLGAYEQYF. The CDR3 DNA reads as TGTGCCATCAGTGAGTTACGGCTAGGGGCCTACGAGCAGTACTTC.

This sequence joins TRBV5-1 and TRBJ2-5, with D possibly matching TRBD2 (5 bases). V lost 0 bases and J lost 11, with 26 bases in between. There are 17 residues in the CDR3. Germline values: CDR1 SGHRS, CDR2 YFSETQ. The CDR3 nucleotides are TGCGCCAGCAGCTTGGTGGCCCAATTACTAGTATTCGATGAGCAGTACTTC. Amino acid sequence: CASSLVAQLLVFDEQYF.